The present T cell receptor beta chain was sequenced within a study of a mutant IDH1 vaccine in newly diagnosed glioma. Overall study: Patients under treatment included roughly 60% males and 37.5% females and had a mean age of approximately 40 years.

This CDR3 spans 14 amino acids. V was cut by 4 bases and J by 6 bases, with 13 bases left in between. Germline CDR1 and CDR2: MNHNS and SASEGT. Described time point: baseline, week 1 (first vaccination visit). The sample's treatment: pre-vaccination baseline after standard-of-care therapy. Assay used: immunoSEQ multiplex PCR; TCRdb lists only in-frame clones, some missing. The sample has about 68,000 clones, around 79% seen once. The V call is TRBV6-1, the J call TRBJ2-1; the D gene could be TRBD1 or TRBD2 (6 bases each). The sample was PBMCs, taken from a glioma patient treated with radiotherapy, temozolomide or both. The source of this sequence is a man between 45 and 60 years old with glioma. The DNA of the CDR3 is TGTGCCAGCAGTGGGACAGCGGGTCCCAATGAGCAGTTCTTC. It yields the protein CASSGTAGPNEQFF.